This T cell receptor (beta chain) was retrieved from a study of blood T cell repertoires in COVID-19 (TCRdb year 2020). Context from the whole study: The collaborator samples originated in the United States, Italy and Spain and spanned the acute and convalescent phases of COVID-19. The prospective study material was composed of cDNA or gDNA derived from T cells, B-cell-depleted T cells, or PBMCs. Samples were obtained from the ongoing ImmuneRACE study (first 160 participants) and from over 1,000 subjects provided by 6 global collaborators. Where available, HLA class I and class II types were obtained from metadata supplied by the sample provider rather than from assay-based typing. Sample metadata almost always included a de-identified subject ID, COVID-19 status, age in years and sex. Deeply sampled blood TCRbeta repertoires from subjects exposed to, actively infected with, or recovered from COVID-19 were included in the dataset. The repertoires were released in a freely available public database intended as a resource for research on the immune response to SARS-CoV-2. The research as a whole found: The quantity of clinical and demographic metadata differed by source and by participant and was supplied without curation.

As to this clone: Its antigen remains undetermined. No quality values exist for individual bases; no much larger clone is one base distant.

The V and J ends are trimmed by 5 bases and 4 bases, leaving 12 bases between them. The germline V gene supplies CDR1 MNHEY and CDR2 SVGAGI. The CDR3 numbers 14 residues from cysteine through phenylalanine. CDR3 DNA is the only sequence kept; it has 42 bases, read in frame from the first base. TCRbeta CDR3 regions were amplified from genomic DNA using the immunoSEQ Assay, a bias-controlled multiplex PCR. As for the original processing: Within the assay, amplification of reference gene primers was used to estimate how many nucleated cells each sample contained. To quantify the absolute abundance of each unique TCRbeta CDR3 rearrangement, sequence reads were collapsed and filtered. Productive Simpson clonality was computed per sample as the square root of Simpson's diversity index over productive rearrangements. This immuneACCESS table, as held by TCRdb, lists in-frame sequences with V and J called but not all clones. Of the missing ones, under half trace to an unresolved V gene in checked studies; the others have no known cause. V, J and clone size were drawn from that table, and D and trimming were deduced from the DNA. Counted in this sample were more than 55,000 clones; 85% to 90% of them appeared once. The ten largest account for 18% of the sample.

One collaborating source in Seattle enrolled patients during active infection and followed them longitudinally through the course of disease. Collaborating institutions collected whole blood in K2EDTA tubes following their own protocols. For TCRbeta analysis, collaborators shipped samples as frozen whole blood, isolated PBMCs, or DNA extracted from either of those sample types. The sequence joins TRBV6-5 to TRBJ2-1, with TRBD1 perhaps the D gene, on 6 matching bases. The source material was peripheral blood. This clonotype originated in a woman aged 60-75 years with COVID-19, enrolled during active disease. CDR3 reads: CASSRETGYNEQFF. The DNA sequence is given as TGTGCCAGCAGTCGTGAAACAGGGTACAATGAGCAGTTCTTC.